The clone carrying this TCR beta chain came up a few times. Seattle cases were enrolled at active infection and followed longitudinally. These data originate in a study of blood T cell repertoires in COVID-19. About the research overall: Samples taken during acute and convalescent COVID-19 were collected in the United States, Italy and Spain. Sources were T cells, B-cell-depleted T cells, or PBMCs; the material itself was cDNA or gDNA.

How the authors handled the data: Estimation of nucleated cell counts relied on the amplification of reference gene primers. Sequenced by immunoSEQ multiplex PCR; TCRdb stores in-frame clones only, minus some. D and trimming come from the DNA, and the V and J calls and clone size come from that table. The data hold hundreds of thousands of clones, with about four fifths observed a single time. Sequencing was performed on peripheral blood. The clonotype originates from a woman of 80 years or more with COVID-19, enrolled during active disease.

The CDR3 sequence is CASSSQGVRNQPQHF. The DNA for the CDR3 is TGTGCCAGCAGCTCACAGGGTGTGCGCAATCAGCCCCAGCATTTT. This chain uses TRBV5-6 with TRBJ1-5; the D gene is possibly TRBD1 (6 bases). The germline V and J ends were trimmed by 3 bases and 2 bases, with 12 bases remaining between them. The germline V gene encodes CDR1 SGHDT and CDR2 YYEEEE. This CDR3 is 15 amino acids long.